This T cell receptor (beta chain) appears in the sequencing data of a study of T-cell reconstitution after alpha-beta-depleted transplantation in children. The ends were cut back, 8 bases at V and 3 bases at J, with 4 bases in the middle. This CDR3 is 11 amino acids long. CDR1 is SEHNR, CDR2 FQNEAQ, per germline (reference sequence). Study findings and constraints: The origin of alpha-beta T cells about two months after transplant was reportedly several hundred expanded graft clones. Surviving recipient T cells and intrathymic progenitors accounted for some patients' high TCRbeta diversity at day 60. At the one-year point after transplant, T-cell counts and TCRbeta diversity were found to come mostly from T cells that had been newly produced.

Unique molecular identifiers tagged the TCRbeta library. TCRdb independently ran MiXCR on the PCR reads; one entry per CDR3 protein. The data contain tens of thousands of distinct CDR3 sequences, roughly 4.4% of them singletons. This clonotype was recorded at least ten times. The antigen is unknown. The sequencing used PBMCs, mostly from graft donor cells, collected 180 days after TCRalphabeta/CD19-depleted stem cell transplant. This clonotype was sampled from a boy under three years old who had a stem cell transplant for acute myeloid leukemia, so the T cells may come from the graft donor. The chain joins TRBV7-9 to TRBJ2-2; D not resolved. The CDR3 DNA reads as TGTGCCAGCCTAGACACCGGGGAGCTGTTTTTT. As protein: CASLDTGELFF.